This TCR beta chain was sequenced for a study of early T cells in non-severe SARS-CoV-2 infection. This clonotype was detected a few times. The antigen remains undetermined. The germline V gene encodes CDR1 MNHEY and CDR2 SVGEGT. The CDR3 totals 15 residues. Trimming took 5 bases from V and 2 from J; bases not matched to a gene: 4. Study-wide results and limits: VDJdb matching favored anti-spike CD8 responses, missing private and CD4 specificities.

Attachment of unique molecular identifiers was made to individual cDNA molecules. TCRdb analysed the 5' RACE reads with MiXCR anew, one entry per CDR3 protein. This table has approximately 45,000 distinct CDR3 sequences, approximately 11% appearing once. The chain has TRBV6-2 or TRBV6-3 and TRBJ2-7; 12 bases agree with TRBD1. Specimen: whole blood. The clonotype originates from an adult who was a healthcare worker with PCR-confirmed SARS-CoV-2 infection or an uninfected control (not recorded which). CDR3 in amino acids: CASSGDRGLTYEQYF. In DNA, the CDR3 is TGTGCCAGCAGTGGGGACAGGGGGCTAACCTACGAGCAGTACTTC.